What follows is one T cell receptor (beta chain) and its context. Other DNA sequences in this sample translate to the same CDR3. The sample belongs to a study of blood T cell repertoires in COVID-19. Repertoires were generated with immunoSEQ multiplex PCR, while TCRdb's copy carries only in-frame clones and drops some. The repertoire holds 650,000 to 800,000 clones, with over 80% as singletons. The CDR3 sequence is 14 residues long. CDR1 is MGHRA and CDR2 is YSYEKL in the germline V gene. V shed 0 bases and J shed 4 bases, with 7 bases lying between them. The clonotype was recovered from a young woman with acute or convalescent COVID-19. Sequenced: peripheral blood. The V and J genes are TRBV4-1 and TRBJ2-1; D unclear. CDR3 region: CASSQDNTYNEQFF. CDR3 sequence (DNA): TGCGCCAGCAGCCAAGATAACACGTACAATGAGCAGTTCTTC.